Listed below are T cell receptor beta chains from one sample, sequenced in a study of blood T cell repertoires in COVID-19. Clones were read by immunoSEQ multiplex PCR, and TCRdb kept only the in-frame ones, dropping some. Of tens of thousands of clones listed, under 90% were seen once; the top ten hold around 5.2%. The sample taken for sequencing was peripheral blood. Receptor source: a man aged 60 to 75 with COVID-19, enrolled during active disease. Both conserved end residues are part of each CDR3. D genes are given only for firm matches. Size values are once, few and many counts, or a class for expanded clones, and some rows have none.

CDR3 DNA	CDR3 protein	J gene	clone size	V gene	D gene
TGCGCCAGCAGTGCCGGGACAGGGAACCAGCCCCAGCATTTT	CASSAGTGNQPQHF	TRBJ1-5	NA	TRBV5-1	TRBD1
TGTGCCAGCAGTGAAGGGGGGGACTATGGCTACACCTTC	CASSEGGDYGYTF	TRBJ1-2	NA	TRBV2	NA
TGTGCCAGTGGGGGGACTAGCGGGGAATACAATGAGCAGTTCTTC	CASGGTSGEYNEQFF	TRBJ2-1	many	TRBV19	TRBD2
TGTGCCAGCAATGCCCAGGGTCCGTCCTACGAGCAGTACTTC	CASNAQGPSYEQYF	TRBJ2-7	NA	TRBV2	NA
TGTGCCAGCAGCTTTGGTCCAGGGGGAAATTCACCCCTCCACTTT	CASSFGPGGNSPLHF	TRBJ1-6	once	TRBV7-3	TRBD1
TGTGCCAGCAGTTTGGGAGGGGGGACAGGCGATCCCCGTGGGCAGTTCTTC	CASSLGGGTGDPRGQFF	TRBJ2-1	NA	TRBV28	NA
TGCGCCAGCAGCCAAGAGGCTTCCGGGACAGGGGTTTCCTACGAGCAGTACTTC	CASSQEASGTGVSYEQYF	TRBJ2-7	few	TRBV4-1	TRBD1
TGTGCCAGCAGCCAAGATCACAGGAGCAAAAACATTCAGTACTTC	CASSQDHRSKNIQYF	TRBJ2-4	once	TRBV3-1/TRBV3-2	NA
TGCGCCAGCAGCTCAGGGTATGGCTACACCTTC	CASSSGYGYTF	TRBJ1-2	NA	TRBV5-1	NA
TGTGCCAGCAGCCAAGATTTCGGACAGGGAGGCGGCTACACCTTC	CASSQDFGQGGGYTF	TRBJ1-2	NA	TRBV3-1/TRBV3-2	TRBD1
TGTGCCAGCATCGGACAGTCTAACTATGGCTACACCTTC	CASIGQSNYGYTF	TRBJ1-2	NA	TRBV6-5	NA
TGCGCCAGCAGCGTGAGCGGGAGCTCCTACAATGAGCAGTTCTTC	CASSVSGSSYNEQFF	TRBJ2-1	NA	TRBV5-1	TRBD2
TGTGCCAGCAGCTTGGTGGACAGGGGAGAAAAACTGTTTTTT	CASSLVDRGEKLFF	TRBJ1-4	NA	TRBV5-8	TRBD1
TGTGCCAGTAGTATCGGGGGGGATACGCAGTATTTT	CASSIGGDTQYF	TRBJ2-3	NA	TRBV19	TRBD2
TGTGCCAGCAGTTATGGTCACAGGGTAGGGGAGCAGTACTTC	CASSYGHRVGEQYF	TRBJ2-7	NA	TRBV6-1	NA
TGCGCCAGCAGCCAAGCTTCACAGGGGATGCGCGGAAACACCATATATTTT	CASSQASQGMRGNTIYF	TRBJ1-3	NA	TRBV4-1	TRBD1
TGTGCCACCAGCAGAGATACGGAGCGGAACTACGAGCAGTACTTC	CATSRDTERNYEQYF	TRBJ2-7	NA	TRBV15	NA
TGTGCCAGCAGCCCTGCCGCGGGAGAGAGTAGTAACGGGGAGCTGTTTTTT	CASSPAAGESSNGELFF	TRBJ2-2	NA	TRBV4-2	TRBD2
TGTGCCAGCAGCTCAGATTTTTATGGCTACACCTTC	CASSSDFYGYTF	TRBJ1-2	few	TRBV7-9	NA
TGTGCCAGCAGCTTAGACGGGAGCCACGGTGAGCAGTTCTTC	CASSLDGSHGEQFF	TRBJ2-1	NA	TRBV7-9	NA
TGTGCCACCTCAACTCCCAGGGGGACCAGGGCAGATACGCAGTATTTT	CATSTPRGTRADTQYF	TRBJ2-3	NA	TRBV30	TRBD1
TGTGCCAGCAGCTTGGGGCAGCGCGTAGAGCAGTTCTTC	CASSLGQRVEQFF	TRBJ2-1	NA	TRBV5-4	NA
TGTGCCAGTAGTACTACAGGGGGCGCCGGGGGCTACACCTTC	CASSTTGGAGGYTF	TRBJ1-2	once	TRBV19	TRBD1
TGTGCCAGCAGTTACTCCAGGCGCACAGATACGCAGTATTTT	CASSYSRRTDTQYF	TRBJ2-3	NA	TRBV6-2/TRBV6-3	NA
TGTGCCAGCAGCGTAGCGGGAGTAAGTGAGCAGTTCTTC	CASSVAGVSEQFF	TRBJ2-1	NA	TRBV7-9	TRBD2
TGTGCCAGCAGCTCGCCGTGGAGACAGGGTTCGTACTATGGCTACACCTTC	CASSSPWRQGSYYGYTF	TRBJ1-2	NA	TRBV5-6	TRBD1